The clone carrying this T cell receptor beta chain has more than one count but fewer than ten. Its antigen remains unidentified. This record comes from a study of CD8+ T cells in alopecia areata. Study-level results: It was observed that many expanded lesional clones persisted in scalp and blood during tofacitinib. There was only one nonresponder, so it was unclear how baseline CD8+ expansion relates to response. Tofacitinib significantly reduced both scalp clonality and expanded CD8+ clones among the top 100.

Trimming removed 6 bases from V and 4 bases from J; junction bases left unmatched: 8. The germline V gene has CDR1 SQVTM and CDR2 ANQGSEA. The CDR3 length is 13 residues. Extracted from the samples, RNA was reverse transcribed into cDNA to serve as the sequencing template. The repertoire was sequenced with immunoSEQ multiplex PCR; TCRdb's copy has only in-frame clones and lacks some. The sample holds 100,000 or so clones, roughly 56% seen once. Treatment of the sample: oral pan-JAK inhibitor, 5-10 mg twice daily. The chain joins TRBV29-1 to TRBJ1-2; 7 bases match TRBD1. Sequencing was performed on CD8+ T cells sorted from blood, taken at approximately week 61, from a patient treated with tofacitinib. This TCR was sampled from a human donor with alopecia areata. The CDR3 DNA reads TGCAGCGTGGATAGACAGGGTCGCTATGGCTACACCTTC. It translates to CSVDRQGRYGYTF.